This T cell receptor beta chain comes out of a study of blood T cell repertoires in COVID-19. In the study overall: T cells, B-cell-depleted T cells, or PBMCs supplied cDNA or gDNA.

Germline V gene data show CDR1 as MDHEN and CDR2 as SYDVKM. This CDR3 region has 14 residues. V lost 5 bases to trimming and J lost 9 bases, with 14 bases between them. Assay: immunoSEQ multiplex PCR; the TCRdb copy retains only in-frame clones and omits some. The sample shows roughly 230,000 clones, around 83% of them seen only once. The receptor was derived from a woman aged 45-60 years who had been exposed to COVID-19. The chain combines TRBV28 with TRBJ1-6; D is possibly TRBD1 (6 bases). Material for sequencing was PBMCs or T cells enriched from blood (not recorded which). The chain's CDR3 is CASSKGGAASPLHF. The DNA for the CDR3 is TGTGCCAGCAGTAAAGGGGGGGCCGCTTCACCCCTCCACTTT.